A single sample gave rise to the 22 T cell receptor beta chains below, sequenced in a study of early T cells in non-severe SARS-CoV-2 infection (dated by TCRdb to the early 2020s). Receptor amplification or capture employed 5' RACE. The sequencer listed for this sample is NextSeq 500. TCRdb trimmed public reads at Q25 via fastp, called clones via MiXCR and kept in-frame beta chains. CDR3 protein duplicates are merged, each entry listing the most common genes and DNA. Across this sample there are about 83,000 distinct CDR3 sequences, with 11% to 15% seen only once. The leading ten clones occupy under 4% of the sample. The sample taken for sequencing was whole blood. The receptor set was obtained from an adult who was a healthcare worker with PCR-confirmed SARS-CoV-2 infection or an uninfected control (not recorded which).

In its sample, this clonotype was seen a few times. This rearrangement joins TRBV7-6 to TRBJ1-4; 9 bases align to TRBD1. With V trimmed by 5 bases and J by 7 bases, 5 bases remained unmatched. Per germline, CDR1 SGHVS and CDR2 FNYEAQ. CDR3 size: 14 residues. Written as DNA, the CDR3 is TGTGCCAGCAGCGGCAGGACAGGGGTTGAAAAACTGTTTTTT. This gives the protein CASSGRTGVEKLFF.

This clonotype turned up a few times. This chain connects TRBV18 to TRBJ1-1; 7 positions match TRBD1. CDR3 size: 14 residues. Germline lookup yields CDR1 KGHSH and CDR2 LQKENI. J was trimmed by 5 bases and V by 2 bases; bases with no gene match: 5. The CDR3 spells CASSPNRGETEAFF. The CDR3 nucleotides read TGTGCCAGCTCACCAAACAGGGGAGAGACTGAAGCTTTCTTT.

A few counts support this clonotype. The chain has TRBV7-9 and TRBJ1-4; 9 bases are shared with TRBD1. This CDR3 has 15 amino acids. Trimming at V came to 5 bases and at J to 7 bases, leaving 8 bases not matched to a gene. Germline CDR1 SEHNR, CDR2 FQNEAQ (reference sequence). CDR3 region: CASSRTGGAIEKLFF. CDR3 nucleotide sequence: TGTGCCAGCAGCCGTACAGGGGGCGCGATTGAAAAACTGTTTTTT.

This chain links TRBV10-1 with TRBJ2-5; a possible D gene is TRBD2 (5 bases). V was clipped by 0 bases and J by 4 bases, with 9 bases between them. Germline V gene lookup returns CDR1 WNHNN and CDR2 SYGVQD (reference sequence). The CDR3 runs 14 residues. The chain's CDR3 is CASSESAGPETQYF. The CDR3 DNA follows: TGCGCCAGCAGTGAGTCCGCGGGCCCAGAGACCCAGTACTTC.

This clonotype was observed at least ten times. The chain couples TRBV5-4 to TRBJ2-5, with 8 nucleotides matching TRBD2. Germline CDR1 SGHNT, CDR2 YYREEE (reference sequence). The junction had 3 bases not matched to a gene; V was cut back by 0 bases and J by 11 bases. The CDR3 is 12 residues long. The CDR3 DNA is TGTGCCAGCAGCTTGGGGGGACTAGAGCAGTACTTC. Encoded protein: CASSLGGLEQYF.

The table lists this clonotype with a few counts. The chain couples TRBV12-3 or TRBV12-4 to TRBJ2-2, with D possibly matching TRBD2 (5 bases). V was trimmed by 3 bases and J by 4 bases, leaving 18 bases between them. The CDR3 spans 17 residues. CDR3 in DNA: TGTGCCAGCAGTTTCGTTGTTAGCGCCTCGAGCACCGGGGAGCTGTTTTTT. It codes for CASSFVVSASSTGELFF.

J is TRBJ2-7 and V is TRBV6-1; D remains unclear. The CDR3 has 13 residues. Germline-derived CDR1 and CDR2 are MNHNS and SASEGT. The V and J ends lost 8 bases and 7 bases respectively, with 18 bases between them. Here the CDR3 reads CASATGFPGEQYF. CDR3 nucleotide sequence: TGTGCCAGCGCGACCGGGTTCCCCGGGGAGCAGTACTTC.

The genes are TRBV28 and TRBJ2-3, with a tentative D call TRBD2 (7 bases). Trimming pared 8 bases from V and 6 bases from J, leaving 18 bases between. Per germline, CDR1 MDHEN and CDR2 SYDVKM. The CDR3 runs to 14 residues. CDR3 DNA sequence: TGTGCCAGCCGCGAGGGGGGGACAAGCGATACGCAGTATTTT. Encoded protein: CASREGGTSDTQYF.

The chain combines TRBV6-1 with TRBJ1-4; D is uncertain. Germline assignment: CDR1 MNHNS and CDR2 SASEGT. The CDR3 covers 14 residues. Trimming stripped 2 bases from V and 5 bases from J, with 9 bases between. The CDR3 DNA sequence: TGTGCCAGCAGTGAACCTGACTCAAATGAAAAACTGTTTTTT. Protein: CASSEPDSNEKLFF.

This clonotype was recorded at least ten times. The gene calls are TRBV20-1 and TRBJ1-3; D perhaps matches TRBD1 (5 bases). V lost 2 bases and J lost 0, with 11 bases in between. The CDR3 length is 15 residues. CDR1 and CDR2 (germline): DFQATT, SNEGSKA (reference sequence). CDR3: CSARIGGASGNTIYF. The CDR3 DNA follows: TGCAGTGCTAGAATTGGAGGGGCCTCTGGAAACACCATATATTTT.

The genes are TRBV10-3 and TRBJ2-1; unclear D gene. The CDR3 is 13 amino acids. Between the trimmed V and J ends, which lost 4 bases and 7 bases, there was a span of 11 bases. Germline CDR1 and CDR2: ENHRY and SYGVKD. The CDR3 loop is CAISAPRLNEQFF. The CDR3 nucleotides are TGTGCCATCAGTGCCCCCCGCTTAAATGAGCAGTTCTTC.

The table lists this clonotype with many counts. The gene calls are TRBV4-1 and TRBJ2-1; 9 nucleotides match TRBD1. Germline V gene data show CDR1 as MGHRA and CDR2 as YSYEKL. V lost 0 bases and J lost 3; bases outside the gene matches: 9. The CDR3 length is 18 residues. This CDR3 is CASSQDGQGYYSYNEQFF. The CDR3 DNA reads as TGCGCCAGCAGCCAAGACGGACAGGGGTATTATAGCTACAATGAGCAGTTCTTC.

Ten or more counts support this clonotype. The chain combines TRBV10-3 with TRBJ2-1, with 15 positions matching TRBD2. This CDR3 spans 15 amino acids. With V trimmed by 6 bases and J by 7 bases, 4 bases remained unmatched. Germline loops: CDR1 ENHRY, CDR2 SYGVKD. The CDR3 here is CAIRAGTSGRNEQFF. The CDR3, as DNA: TGTGCCATCAGGGCCGGGACTAGCGGGAGGAATGAGCAGTTCTTC.

This clonotype was counted a few times. The chain joins TRBV10-2 to TRBJ1-6; 7 nucleotides match TRBD1. Per the germline V gene, CDR1 is WSHSY and CDR2 is SAAADI. The J segment lost 5 bases and the V segment lost 4 bases, leaving 2 bases of the junction unmatched. The length of the CDR3 is 14 residues. The CDR3 region has the DNA TGCGCCAGCAGTGTCGGACAGGATAATTCACCCCTCCACTTT. The encoded protein is CASSVGQDNSPLHF.

The table lists this clonotype with many counts. This rearrangement joins TRBV20-1 to TRBJ2-5; 7 bases align to TRBD2. The CDR3 length is 14 residues. The V gene's germline CDR1 is DFQATT and CDR2 SNEGSKA (reference sequence). J lost 2 bases, V lost 1 base, and 4 bases had no gene match. This CDR3 reads CSARAASGQETQYF. The CDR3 DNA follows: TGCAGTGCTAGAGCGGCTAGCGGACAAGAGACCCAGTACTTC.

This rearrangement joins TRBV19 to TRBJ1-5, with D perhaps matching TRBD1 (5 bases). CDR3 length: 13 amino acids. The V gene lost 4 bases and the J gene lost 7 bases, with 11 bases spanning the gap. The V gene's germline CDR1 is LNHDA and CDR2 SQIVND (reference sequence). CDR3 bases: TGTGCCAGTAGTAGCTGGGGCTGGCAGCCCCAGCATTTT. Encoded protein: CASSSWGWQPQHF.

The rearrangement uses TRBV7-9 and TRBJ2-1, with TRBD1 identical over 7 bases. There are 16 residues in the CDR3. V shed 0 bases and J 5 bases; nucleotides not matched to a gene: 7. The V gene's germline CDR1 is SEHNR and CDR2 FQNEAQ (reference sequence). This CDR3 reads CASSLAGGREDNEQFF. In DNA form, the CDR3 reads TGTGCCAGCAGCTTAGCAGGGGGCCGAGAAGACAATGAGCAGTTCTTC.

This clonotype was picked up a small number of times. The J gene is TRBJ1-6, the V gene TRBV11-3; D gene uncertain. The V and J ends lost 2 bases and 8 bases respectively, with 7 bases between them. CDR1 and CDR2 (germline): SGHNT, YENEEA. The CDR3 is 13 residues long. The CDR3 nucleotides are TGTGCCAGCAGCTTAATAAGGGATTCACCCCTCCACTTT. Translated, it gives CASSLIRDSPLHF.

The gene calls are TRBV3-1 and TRBJ2-7; a weak D match, TRBD1 (5 bases). The CDR3 length is 14 residues. Between the trimmed V and J ends, which lost 4 bases and 2 bases, there was a span of 12 bases. The germline CDR1 and CDR2 sequences are LGHDT and YNNKEL (reference sequence). CDR3 bases: TGTGCCAGCAGCCGGCAGGGCACGACCTACGAGCAGTACTTC. Residues: CASSRQGTTYEQYF.

This clonotype was counted at least ten times. This rearrangement joins TRBV7-9 to TRBJ2-3; 10 nucleotides match TRBD1. V was clipped by 7 bases and J by 3 bases; unmatched bases: 4. CDR3 length: 14 amino acids. Germline lookup yields CDR1 SEHNR and CDR2 FQNEAQ (reference sequence). The CDR3 is CASTWTGGTDTQYF. The CDR3 nucleotides read TGTGCCAGCACCTGGACAGGGGGGACAGATACGCAGTATTTT. The full variable domain, rest sourced from reference TRBV7-9 and TRBJ2-3, is DTGVSQNPRHKITKRGQNVTFRCDPISEHNRLYWYRQTLGQGPEFLTYFQNEAQLEKSRLLSDRFSAERPKGSFSTLEIQRTEQGDSAMYLCASTWTGGTDTQYFGPGTRLTVL.

This clonotype has ten or more counts. The CDR3 protein is CASSHRAPTNEKLFF. CDR3 sequence (DNA): TGTGCCAGCAGCCATAGGGCTCCAACTAATGAAAAACTGTTTTTT. The chain links TRBV3-1 to TRBJ1-4, with no clear D. Germline V gives CDR1 LGHDT, CDR2 YNNKEL (reference sequence). Trimming took off 3 bases at V and 0 bases at J, with 8 bases between the two ends. This CDR3 has 15 amino acids.

This clonotype showed up many times. The gene calls are TRBV2 and TRBJ2-5; TRBD2 agrees at 12 bases. The length of the CDR3 is 15 residues. J was trimmed by 2 bases and V by 6 bases; bases with no gene match: 4. CDR1 SNHLY and CDR2 FYNNEI come from the germline V gene. The CDR3 is CASSRGTSGQETQYF. CDR3 nucleotide sequence: TGTGCCAGCAGCCGTGGGACTAGCGGGCAAGAGACCCAGTACTTC.